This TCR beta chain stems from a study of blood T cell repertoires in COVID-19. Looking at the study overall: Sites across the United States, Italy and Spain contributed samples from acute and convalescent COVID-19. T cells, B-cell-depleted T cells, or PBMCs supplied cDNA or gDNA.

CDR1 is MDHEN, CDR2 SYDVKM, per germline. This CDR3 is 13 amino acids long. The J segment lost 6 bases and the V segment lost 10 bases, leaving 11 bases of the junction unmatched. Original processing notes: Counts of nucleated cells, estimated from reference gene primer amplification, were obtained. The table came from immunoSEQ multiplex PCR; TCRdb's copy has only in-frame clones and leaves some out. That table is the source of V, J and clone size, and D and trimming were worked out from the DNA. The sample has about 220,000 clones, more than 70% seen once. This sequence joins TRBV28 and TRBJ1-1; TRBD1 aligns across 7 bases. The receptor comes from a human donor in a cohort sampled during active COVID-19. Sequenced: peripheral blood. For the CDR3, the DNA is TGTGCCACAAACACAGGGGTAGGGGCTGAAGCTTTCTTT. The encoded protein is CATNTGVGAEAFF.